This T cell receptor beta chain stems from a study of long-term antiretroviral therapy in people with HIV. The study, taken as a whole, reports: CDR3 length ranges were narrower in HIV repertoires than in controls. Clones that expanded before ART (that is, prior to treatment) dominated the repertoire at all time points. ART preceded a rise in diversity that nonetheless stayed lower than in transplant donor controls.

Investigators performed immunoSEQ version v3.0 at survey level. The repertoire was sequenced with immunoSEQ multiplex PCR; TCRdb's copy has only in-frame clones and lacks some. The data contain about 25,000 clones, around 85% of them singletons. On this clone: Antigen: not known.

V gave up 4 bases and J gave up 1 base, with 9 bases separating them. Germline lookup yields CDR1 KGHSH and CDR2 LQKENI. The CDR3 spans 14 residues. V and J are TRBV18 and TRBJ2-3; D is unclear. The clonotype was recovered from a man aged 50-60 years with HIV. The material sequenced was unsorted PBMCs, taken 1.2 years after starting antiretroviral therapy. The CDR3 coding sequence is TGTGCCAGCTCACACCCTGAACGCACAGATACGCAGTATTTT. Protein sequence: CASSHPERTDTQYF. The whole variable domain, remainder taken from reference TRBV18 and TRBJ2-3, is NAGVMQNPRHLVRRRGQEARLRCSPMKGHSHVYWYRQLPEEGLKFMVYLQKENIIDESGMPKERFSAEFPKEGPSILRIQQVVRGDSAAYFCASSHPERTDTQYFGPGTRLTVL.